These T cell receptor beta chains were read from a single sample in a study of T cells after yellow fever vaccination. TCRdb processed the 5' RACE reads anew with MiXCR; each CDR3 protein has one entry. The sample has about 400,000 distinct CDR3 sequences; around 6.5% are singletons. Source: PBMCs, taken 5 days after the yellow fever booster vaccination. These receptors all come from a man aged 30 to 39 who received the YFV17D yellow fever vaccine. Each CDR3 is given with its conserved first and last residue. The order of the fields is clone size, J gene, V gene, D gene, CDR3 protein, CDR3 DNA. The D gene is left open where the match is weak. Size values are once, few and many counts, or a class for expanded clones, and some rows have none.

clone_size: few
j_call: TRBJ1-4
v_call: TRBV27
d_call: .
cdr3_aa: CASSLSPDRLSEKLFF
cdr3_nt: TGTGCCAGCAGTTTATCGCCCGACAGGCTGAGTGAAAAACTGTTTTTT

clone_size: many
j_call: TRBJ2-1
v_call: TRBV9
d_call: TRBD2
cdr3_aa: CASSAGDLGLADPNPGYNEQFF
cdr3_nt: TGTGCCAGCAGCGCAGGGGATCTGGGACTAGCGGACCCCAACCCTGGATACAATGAGCAGTTCTTC

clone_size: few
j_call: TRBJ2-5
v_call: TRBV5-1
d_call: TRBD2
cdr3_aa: CASSPSGTVGTETQYF
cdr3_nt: TGCGCCAGCAGCCCCAGCGGGACGGTGGGGACAGAGACCCAGTACTTC

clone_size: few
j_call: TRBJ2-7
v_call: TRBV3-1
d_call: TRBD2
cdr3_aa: CASSQDLSSGARQYF
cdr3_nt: TGTGCCAGCAGCCAAGATTTGTCTAGCGGAGCGAGGCAGTACTTC

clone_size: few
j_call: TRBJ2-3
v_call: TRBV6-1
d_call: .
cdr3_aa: CASQGQAVREDTQYF
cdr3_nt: TGTGCCAGCCAGGGCCAAGCCGTTCGGGAGGATACGCAGTATTTT

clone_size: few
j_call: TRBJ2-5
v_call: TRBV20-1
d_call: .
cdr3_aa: CSAVGGSGRSETQYF
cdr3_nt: TGCAGTGCTGTCGGCGGGTCGGGACGCAGCGAGACCCAGTACTTC

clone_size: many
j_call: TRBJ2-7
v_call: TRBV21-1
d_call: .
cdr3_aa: CASSKFTCFLTSYDEQYF
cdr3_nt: TGTGCCAGCAGCAAATTTACTTGCTTTTTGACTAGCTACGACGAGCAGTACTTC

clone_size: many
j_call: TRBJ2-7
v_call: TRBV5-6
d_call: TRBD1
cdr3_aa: CASSTKTGGSYEQYF
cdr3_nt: TGTGCCAGCAGCACTAAAACAGGGGGCTCTTACGAGCAGTACTTC

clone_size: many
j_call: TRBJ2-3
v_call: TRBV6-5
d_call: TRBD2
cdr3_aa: CASSFVLAADTQYF
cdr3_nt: TGTGCCAGCAGTTTCGTACTAGCGGCAGATACGCAGTATTTT

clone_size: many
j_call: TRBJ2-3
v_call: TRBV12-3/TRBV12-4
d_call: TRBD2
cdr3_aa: CASSPQLAVTDTQYF
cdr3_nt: TGTGCCAGCAGTCCTCAACTAGCGGTTACAGATACGCAGTATTTT

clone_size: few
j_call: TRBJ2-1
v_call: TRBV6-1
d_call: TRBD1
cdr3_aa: CASSEDRGLLNEQFF
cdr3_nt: TGTGCCAGCAGTGAAGACAGGGGGCTGCTCAATGAGCAGTTCTTC

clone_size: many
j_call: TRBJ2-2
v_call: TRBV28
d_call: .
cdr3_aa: CASSLRPGISGELFF
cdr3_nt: TGTGCCAGCAGTTTAAGACCGGGGATCTCCGGGGAGCTGTTTTTT

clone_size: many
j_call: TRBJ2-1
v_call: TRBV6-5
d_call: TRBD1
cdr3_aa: CASSYGTVNNEQFF
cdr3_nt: TGTGCCAGCAGTTATGGGACAGTTAACAATGAGCAGTTCTTC

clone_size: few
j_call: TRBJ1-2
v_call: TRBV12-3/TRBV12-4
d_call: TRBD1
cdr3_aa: CASSRDRSTYGYTF
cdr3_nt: TGTGCCAGCAGTAGGGACAGGAGCACCTATGGCTACACCTTC

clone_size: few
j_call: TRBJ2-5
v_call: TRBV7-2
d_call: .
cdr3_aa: CASSFGPPRYF
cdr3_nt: TGTGCCAGCAGCTTCGGGCCTCCTCGGTACTTC

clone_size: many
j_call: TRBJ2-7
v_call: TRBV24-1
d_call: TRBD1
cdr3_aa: CATTITGESSYEQYF
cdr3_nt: TGTGCCACCACCATTACAGGGGAAAGCTCCTACGAGCAGTACTTC

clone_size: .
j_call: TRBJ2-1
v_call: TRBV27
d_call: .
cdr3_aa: CASSLSLGVSYNEQFF
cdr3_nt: TGTGCCAGCAGTTTATCTTTGGGGGTCTCCTACAATGAGCAGTTCTTC